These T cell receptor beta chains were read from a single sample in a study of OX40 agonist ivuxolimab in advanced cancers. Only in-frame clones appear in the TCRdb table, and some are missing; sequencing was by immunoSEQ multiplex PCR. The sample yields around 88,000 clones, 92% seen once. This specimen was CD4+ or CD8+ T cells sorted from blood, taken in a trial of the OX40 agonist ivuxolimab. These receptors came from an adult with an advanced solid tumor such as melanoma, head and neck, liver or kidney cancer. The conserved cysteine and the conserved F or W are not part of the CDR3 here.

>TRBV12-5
ASGLMPNTDTQY
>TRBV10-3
AIRRTGGTYEQY
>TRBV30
AWSVQVKDTEAF
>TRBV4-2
ASSQERDSYEQY
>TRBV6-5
ASSYGLAETQY
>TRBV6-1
ASSENRGGSTDTQY
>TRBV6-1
ASSEAKYSRADSYNEQF
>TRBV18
ASSLTATTNEKLF
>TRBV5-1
ASSSQRARPYEQY
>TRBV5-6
ASSLEAGQGRTF
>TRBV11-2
ASSLRGGAYEQY